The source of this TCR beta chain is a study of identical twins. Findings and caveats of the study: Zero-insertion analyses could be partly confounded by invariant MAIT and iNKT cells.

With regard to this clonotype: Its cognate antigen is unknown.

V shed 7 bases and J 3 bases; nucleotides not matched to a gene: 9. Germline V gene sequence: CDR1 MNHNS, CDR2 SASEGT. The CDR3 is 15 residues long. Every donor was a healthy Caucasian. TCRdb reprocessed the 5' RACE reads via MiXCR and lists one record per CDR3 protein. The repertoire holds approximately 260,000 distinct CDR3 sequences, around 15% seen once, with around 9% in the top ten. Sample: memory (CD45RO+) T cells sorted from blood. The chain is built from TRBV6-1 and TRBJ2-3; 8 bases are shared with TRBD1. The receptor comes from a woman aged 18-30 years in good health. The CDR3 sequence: CASTLTTGATDTQYF. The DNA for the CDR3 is TGTGCCAGCACGCTAACGACAGGGGCTACAGATACGCAGTATTTT.